This T cell receptor (beta chain) comes out of a study of blood T cell repertoires in COVID-19. At the level of the study: Samples came from the United States, Italy and Spain, spanning acute and convalescent COVID-19.

The trim removed 7 bases at V and 4 bases at J, leaving 8 bases unmatched. Germline CDR1 is LNHDA and CDR2 is SQIVND (reference sequence). This CDR3 is built from 14 residues. TCRdb's table, derived via immunoSEQ multiplex PCR, lists solely in-frame clones and lacks some. This table holds a few hundred thousand clones, 80% to 90% found once. Which cohort a participant joined came from the clinical history participants gave. The material sequenced was PBMCs or T cells enriched from blood (not recorded which). The source of this sequence is a woman aged 45-65 years who had recovered from COVID-19. The chain has TRBV19 and TRBJ2-5; 8 nucleotides align to TRBD2. CDR3 loop: CASNAGGGRETQYF. The CDR3 DNA follows: TGTGCCAGTAATGCAGGCGGGGGGCGAGAGACCCAGTACTTC.